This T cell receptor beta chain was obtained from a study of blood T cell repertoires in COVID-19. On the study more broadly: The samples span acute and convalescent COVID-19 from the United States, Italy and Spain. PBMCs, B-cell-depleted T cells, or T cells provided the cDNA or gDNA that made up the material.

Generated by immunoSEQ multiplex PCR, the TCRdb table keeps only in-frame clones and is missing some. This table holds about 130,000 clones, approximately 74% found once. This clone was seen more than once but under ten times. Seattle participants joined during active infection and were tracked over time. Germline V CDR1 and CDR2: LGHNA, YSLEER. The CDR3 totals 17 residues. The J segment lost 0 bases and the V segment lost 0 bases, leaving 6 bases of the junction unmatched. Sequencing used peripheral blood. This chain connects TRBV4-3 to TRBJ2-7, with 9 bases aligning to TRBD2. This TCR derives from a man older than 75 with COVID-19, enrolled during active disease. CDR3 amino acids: CASSQDFTSGLSYEQYF. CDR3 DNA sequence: TGCGCCAGCAGCCAAGACTTCACTAGCGGGCTCTCCTACGAGCAGTACTTC.